The TCR gamma chain described here comes from a study of human gamma delta and Vdelta1 T cells. V shed 0 bases, J shed 5 bases, and the junction held 4 bases outside the gene matches. The CDR3 consists of 13 residues. Germline assignment: CDR1 VINAFY and CDR2 YDVSNSKD. TCRdb applied CATT to the PCR reads for clone calling. The sample holds 5,000 or so gamma-chain clones, around 33% seen once. As to this clone: What it recognizes is unknown. A much larger clone lies one base from this, so it may be a read error. Other DNA sequences of this sample code for an identical CDR3.

The source material was Vdelta1 gamma-delta T cells from blood grown in culture (DOT cells). This TCR came from a human donor in good health. This chain links TRGV5 with TRGJ1 or TRGJ2. The CDR3 DNA sequence: TGTGCCACCTGGGACAGGCCACATTATAAGAAACTCTTT. Protein: CATWDRPHYKKLF.